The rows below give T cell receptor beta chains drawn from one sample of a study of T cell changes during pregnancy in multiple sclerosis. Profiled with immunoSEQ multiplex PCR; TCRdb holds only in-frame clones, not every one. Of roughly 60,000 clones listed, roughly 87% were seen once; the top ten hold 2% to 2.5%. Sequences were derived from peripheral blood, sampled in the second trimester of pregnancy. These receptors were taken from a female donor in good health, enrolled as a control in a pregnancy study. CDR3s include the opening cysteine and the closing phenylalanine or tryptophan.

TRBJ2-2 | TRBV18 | CASSPSLGSPGELFF
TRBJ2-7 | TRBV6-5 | CASSYTSGGPYEQYF
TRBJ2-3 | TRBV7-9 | CASSRRDRGSDTQYF
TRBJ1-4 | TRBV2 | CASKGQVSHNEKLFF
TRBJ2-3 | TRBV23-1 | CASSLGQGKDTQYF
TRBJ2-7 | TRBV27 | CASTGFPFYEQYF
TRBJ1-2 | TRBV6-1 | CASSEAASRGYTF
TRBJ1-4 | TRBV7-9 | CASSLAETGNEKLFF
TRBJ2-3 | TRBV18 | CASSPRGSDTQYF
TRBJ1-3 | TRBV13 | CASSTGDTIYF
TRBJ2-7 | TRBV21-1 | CARTDKHEQYF
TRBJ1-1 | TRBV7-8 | CASSLRGNRNTEAFF
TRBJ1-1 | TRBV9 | CASSAPPDSHTEAFF
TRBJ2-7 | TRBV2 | CASTEGGFGEQYF
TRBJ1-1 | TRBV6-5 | CASSYSGGGNTEAFF
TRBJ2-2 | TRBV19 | CASRTGGNTGELFF